The rows below give T cell receptor beta chains drawn from one sample of a study of Graves' ophthalmopathy and Graves' hyperthyroidism. TCRdb passed the multiplex PCR reads through MiXCR, listing each CDR3 protein once. In the table there are about 1.1 million distinct CDR3 sequences, 35% to 40% of which are singletons. Sequencing was done on a sample of peripheral blood or thyroid tissue (not recorded which). The receptor source for this set is an adult man with Graves' hyperthyroidism. Each CDR3 is given with its conserved first and last residue. The D gene is left open where the match is weak. Size values are once, few and many counts, or a class for expanded clones, and some rows have none.

j_call,v_call,cdr3_length,d_call,clone_size,cdr3_aa,cdr3_nt
TRBJ2-7,TRBV5-1,14,TRBD1,few,CASSLRQGMAEQYF,TGCGCCAGCAGCCTACGACAGGGAATGGCCGAGCAGTACTTC
TRBJ2-7,TRBV5-5,15,TRBD2,many,CASTDLGGRIYEQYF,TGTGCCAGCACCGATTTGGGCGGGAGGATCTACGAGCAGTACTTC
TRBJ1-2,TRBV12-3/TRBV12-4,13,NA,many,CASSPRGGYGYTF,TGTGCCAGCAGTCCCAGGGGCGGCTATGGCTACACCTTC
TRBJ2-5,TRBV25-1,17,TRBD2,NA,CASSATTSGRAQETQYF,TGTGCCAGCAGTGCCACTACTAGCGGGAGGGCCCAAGAGACCCAGTACTTC
TRBJ1-2,TRBV20-1,15,TRBD1,NA,CSARVIDRGDYGYTF,TGCAGTGCTAGAGTAATTGACAGGGGGGACTATGGCTACACCTTC
TRBJ2-2,TRBV2,17,TRBD2,NA,CASSEVAGQTNTGELFF,TGTGCCAGCAGTGAAGTAGCGGGACAAACGAACACCGGGGAGCTGTTTTTT
TRBJ2-7,TRBV11-2,13,NA,many,CASGVGSSDEQYF,TGTGCCAGCGGTGTGGGGAGTTCCGACGAGCAGTACTTC
TRBJ2-5,TRBV12-3/TRBV12-4,18,TRBD2,few,CASSLSPSGGTGGETQYF,TGTGCCAGCAGTTTAAGCCCTAGCGGGGGGACCGGAGGAGAGACCCAGTACTTC
TRBJ1-4,TRBV6-6,17,NA,NA,CASSELSFREVVEKLFF,TGTGCCAGCAGTGAATTGTCTTTCAGGGAGGTGGTTGAAAAACTGTTTTTT
TRBJ1-3,TRBV2,12,NA,many,CASSEGANTIYF,TGTGCCAGCAGTGAAGGTGCAAACACCATATATTTT
TRBJ1-2,TRBV12-3/TRBV12-4,15,NA,NA,CASSFSEPGWGGYTF,TGTGCCAGCAGTTTTTCTGAACCTGGATGGGGTGGCTACACCTTC
TRBJ2-5,TRBV7-9,15,NA,NA,CASSVESVRQETQYF,TGTGCCAGCAGCGTTGAATCGGTCCGGCAAGAGACCCAGTACTTC
TRBJ2-5,TRBV25-1,13,NA,many,CASSDLGQETQYF,TGTGCCAGCAGTGATCTGGGGCAAGAGACCCAGTACTTC
TRBJ2-7,TRBV20-1,14,NA,many,CSAEGPSFSYEQYF,TGCAGTGCTGAGGGACCAAGCTTTAGCTACGAGCAGTACTTC
TRBJ1-1,TRBV10-3,14,NA,many,CAISVEGGNTEAFF,TGTGCCATCAGTGTCGAGGGGGGGAACACTGAAGCTTTCTTT
TRBJ1-2,TRBV19,12,NA,NA,CATLGRPYGYTF,TGTGCTACCCTAGGGAGACCCTATGGCTACACCTTC
TRBJ2-7,TRBV2,14,NA,once,CASSPRVGLGEQYF,TGTGCCAGCAGTCCGAGGGTGGGCCTGGGCGAGCAGTACTTC
TRBJ1-3,TRBV10-3,14,NA,few,CAISEPYRENTIYF,TGTGCCATCAGTGAGCCGTACAGGGAGAACACCATATATTTT
TRBJ2-7,TRBV7-9,15,NA,many,CASSSWEGARNEQYF,TGTGCCAGCAGCTCCTGGGAGGGGGCAAGAAACGAGCAGTACTTC
TRBJ1-2,TRBV6-1,13,NA,few,CASSTAYAYGYTF,TGTGCCAGCAGTACAGCGTACGCCTATGGCTACACCTTC
TRBJ2-3,TRBV14,16,NA,NA,CASSQENGAPWDTQYF,TGTGCCAGCAGCCAAGAGAATGGCGCCCCGTGGGATACGCAGTATTTT
TRBJ2-7,TRBV5-1,16,TRBD1,few,CASSHTPGQGPYEQYF,TGCGCCAGCAGCCACACGCCGGGACAGGGCCCCTACGAGCAGTACTTC
TRBJ1-6,TRBV20-1,14,NA,many,CSARPRGGNSPLHF,TGCAGTGCTCGTCCAAGAGGGGGGAATTCACCCCTCCACTTT
TRBJ1-2,TRBV7-8,16,TRBD1,few,CASSADHTGQAYGYTF,TGTGCCAGCAGTGCCGATCACACGGGACAGGCCTACGGCTACACCTTC
TRBJ2-5,TRBV7-8,12,NA,few,CASSFKPGTQYF,TGTGCCAGCAGCTTTAAACCCGGGACCCAGTACTTC
TRBJ1-2,TRBV29-1,12,TRBD1,NA,CSVQPGGYGYTF,TGCAGCGTGCAACCAGGGGGCTATGGCTACACCTTC
TRBJ1-5,TRBV24-1,15,NA,NA,CATSASHVGAQPQHF,TGTGCCACCAGTGCTAGCCACGTCGGAGCCCAGCCCCAGCATTTT
TRBJ2-7,TRBV6-5,16,TRBD1,NA,CASNLVGQGPPYEQYF,TGTGCCAGCAACTTAGTGGGACAGGGGCCTCCCTACGAGCAGTACTTC
TRBJ2-5,TRBV9,13,TRBD2,many,CASGSGGEETQYF,TGTGCCAGCGGTAGCGGGGGGGAAGAGACCCAGTACTTC
TRBJ1-2,TRBV10-3,11,NA,NA,CAISGNPGYTF,TGTGCCATCAGTGGGAATCCCGGCTACACCTTC
TRBJ2-5,TRBV20-1,14,TRBD2,NA,CSAPRTSGSETQYF,TGCAGTGCTCCCCGGACTAGCGGGAGCGAGACCCAGTACTTC
TRBJ2-5,TRBV6-5,13,NA,NA,CASSPSELGTQYF,TGTGCCAGCAGTCCTAGCGAATTGGGGACCCAGTACTTC
TRBJ1-1,TRBV11-2,15,NA,many,CASSSPSAPNTEAFF,TGTGCCAGCAGCTCGCCCAGCGCCCCGAACACTGAAGCTTTCTTT
TRBJ2-2,TRBV6-9,14,NA,few,CASSYVGKGGELFF,TGTGCCAGCAGTTACGTAGGGAAGGGCGGGGAGCTGTTTTTT
TRBJ2-2,TRBV4-3,16,NA,few,CASSPHGREGTGELFF,TGCGCCAGCAGCCCCCATGGACGGGAAGGTACCGGGGAGCTGTTTTTT
TRBJ1-2,TRBV9,12,NA,many,CASSVPPPGYTF,TGTGCCAGCAGCGTACCCCCTCCCGGCTACACCTTC
TRBJ2-2,TRBV6-6,13,NA,many,CASPDTNTGELFF,TGTGCCAGCCCCGACACGAACACCGGGGAGCTGTTTTTT
TRBJ1-5,TRBV2,17,TRBD1,few,CASRQTTGGAGNQPQHF,TGTGCCAGCAGGCAGACAACAGGGGGCGCGGGCAATCAGCCCCAGCATTTT
TRBJ2-3,TRBV10-2,12,NA,NA,CASTPRLDTQYF,TGCGCCAGCACCCCCCGGTTAGATACGCAGTATTTT